This T cell receptor (beta chain) derives from a study of post-analysis software for immune sequencing data. Study-level results: TRBV segments more frequent in patients than in controls numbered several and included TRBV5-6, TRBV5-1 and TRBV20-1. Multiple sclerosis patients showed significantly lower normalized Chao1 diversity than controls did.

Unique molecular identifiers featured in each of the TCR beta cDNA libraries. Input of about 0.9 to 10 million T cells yielded a few hundred thousand cDNA molecules. Via MiXCR, TCRdb re-called the PCR reads, giving one row per CDR3 protein. Of over 150,000 distinct CDR3 sequences listed, over 25% are singletons. This CDR3 is 15 amino acids long. The V end was cut by 4 bases, the J end by 0 bases, with 10 bases between. Germline V gives CDR1 MNHEY, CDR2 SMNVEV (reference sequence). Points on this clonotype: Its antigen is unidentified.

The receptor was derived from a girl under 18 with multiple sclerosis. The J gene is TRBJ2-1, the V gene TRBV27, with D possibly TRBD2 on 6 matching bases. The sample comprised blood. The DNA for the CDR3 is TGTGCCAGCAGTTCCGCGGGGCGCTCCTACAATGAGCAGTTCTTC. Its translation is CASSSAGRSYNEQFF.